This T cell receptor (beta chain) stems from a study of cytomegalovirus exposure and HLA in healthy donors. Findings and limits, study-wide: In vitro confirmation showed three CMV-associated chains to be CMV antigen specific.

Germline CDR1 SGHRS, CDR2 YFSETQ. Trimming took 0 bases from V and 7 from J; bases not matched to a gene: 6. There are 16 residues in the CDR3. In regard to this clone: The antigen remains unidentified.

A multiplex PCR was run with 60 Vbeta primers and 13 Jbeta primers. Data came from immunoSEQ multiplex PCR; TCRdb stores just in-frame clones and leaves some out. The sample yields over 200,000 clones, more than 70% seen once. Sample: PBMCs. The TCR sequence derives from a human donor in good health. The rearrangement links TRBV5-1 to TRBJ2-7; 14 nucleotides line up with TRBD2. The CDR3 reads CASSLAGTSGRYEQYF. The CDR3 DNA sequence: TGCGCCAGCAGCTTGGCCGGGACTAGCGGGAGATATGAGCAGTACTTC.